This T cell receptor beta chain derives from a study of response to subunit inactivated influenza vaccine listed by TCRdb under 2018. For the study in its entirety: The study used deep quantitative T cell receptor repertoire profiling to track responses to a trivalent subunit inactivated influenza vaccine. The paper's findings and limits, for the study overall: The authors proposed that each seasonal influenza vaccination may bring in only a limited number of new T cells.

Library method: RT-PCR. Sequencing took place on an Illumina HiSeq 2500. TCRdb passed the public sequencing reads through fastp at Q25 and MiXCR, retaining productive beta sequences. Rows with one shared CDR3 protein collapse into an entry with the most common genes and DNA. The sample records about 650,000 distinct CDR3 sequences, around 14% of which are singletons. Roughly 12% of the sample goes to the ten largest clones. Comment on this clonotype: Its antigen remains unidentified. No quality values exist for individual bases; no much larger clone is one base distant.

The germline V gene (reference sequence) specifies DFQATT as CDR1 and SNEGSKA as CDR2. V is trimmed back by 6 bases and J by 4 bases, and the junction contains 11 bases that no gene match accounts for. The CDR3 measures 15 amino acids from cysteine to phenylalanine. The retained sequence is limited to the CDR3, 45 bases, with the frame set at the first base. The sequence derives from a man in his fifties who received an inactivated influenza vaccine. Donor details come from another sample of the same person, matched by shared clones. The receptor chain draws on TRBV20-1 and TRBJ2-3, and TRBD2 aligns with 9 junction nucleotides. The starting material was PBMCs from blood, obtained roughly 12 days after vaccination. This receptor has the CDR3 CSAPRGSGSADTQYF. The bases read TGCAGTGCGCCGCGGGGTAGCGGGAGCGCAGATACGCAGTATTTT.